This T cell receptor (beta chain) was retrieved from a study of cytomegalovirus exposure and HLA in healthy donors. Comment on this clone: Antigen specificity is unknown.

Findings of the study overall: In a later analysis, DRB1 alleles had the most associated TCRs; HLA-C alleles the fewest.

PCR involved 60 Vbeta and 13 Jbeta primers. Sequencing used immunoSEQ multiplex PCR; TCRdb keeps in-frame clones, though not all of them. This sample has fewer than 200,000 clones, with around 83% found just once. Germline V gene sequence: CDR1 SNHLY, CDR2 FYNNEI. Trimming shortened V by 1 base and J by 0 bases, and 10 bases separated the two germline ends. The CDR3 loop spans 16 amino acids. The specimen was PBMCs. This receptor was obtained from a girl aged 2-10 years in good health and CMV-seropositive. This chain connects TRBV2 to TRBJ1-5; possible D gene TRBD1, 6 bases. This CDR3 is CASSEDREYSNQPQHF. The CDR3 DNA is TGTGCCAGCAGTGAAGACAGGGAGTATAGCAATCAGCCCCAGCATTTT.